The 17 T cell receptor beta chains in this list originate from one sample, sequenced in a study of cytomegalovirus exposure and HLA in healthy donors. Amplification used 60 Vbeta primers and 13 Jbeta primers. The repertoire was sequenced with immunoSEQ multiplex PCR; TCRdb's copy has only in-frame clones and lacks some. In the table there are approximately 100,000 clones, 81% of which are singletons. The sample taken for sequencing was PBMCs. These receptors were collected from a woman aged 25 to 39 in good health and CMV-seronegative.

This chain links TRBV10-1 with TRBJ2-7, with D perhaps matching TRBD2 (5 bases). Germline lookup yields CDR1 WNHNN and CDR2 SYGVQD (reference sequence). This CDR3 is 15 amino acids long. Deletions cut 5 bases from V and 1 base from J, with 15 bases between. DNA of the CDR3: TGCGCCAGCAGTCAGGTTGGGAGAGAATCCTACGAGCAGTACTTC. This gives the protein CASSQVGRESYEQYF.

The J gene is TRBJ2-5, the V gene TRBV7-9; the match to TRBD1 covers 8 bases. The J segment lost 5 bases and the V segment lost 3 bases, leaving 5 bases of the junction unmatched. From germline, CDR1 is SEHNR and CDR2 FQNEAQ (reference sequence). CDR3 size: 14 residues. CDR3 in amino acids: CASSFGRGQETQYF. In nucleotides, the CDR3 is TGTGCCAGCAGCTTCGGCAGGGGGCAGGAGACCCAGTACTTC. Full variable domain (outside the CDR3, taken from reference TRBV7-9 and TRBJ2-5): DTGVSQNPRHKITKRGQNVTFRCDPISEHNRLYWYRQTLGQGPEFLTYFQNEAQLEKSRLLSDRFSAERPKGSFSTLEIQRTEQGDSAMYLCASSFGRGQETQYFGPGTRLLVL.

V and J are TRBV25-1 and TRBJ1-5, with TRBD1 matching 8 bases. Germline CDR1 reads MGHDK; CDR2 reads SYGVNS. V trimming: 1 base; J trimming: 3 bases; junction bases outside the gene matches: 8. This CDR3 spans 17 amino acids. DNA of the CDR3: TGTGCCAGCAGTGAATTTTCGGAGACAGGGGACAATCAGCCCCAGCATTTT. This gives the protein CASSEFSETGDNQPQHF.

The genes are TRBV5-1 and TRBJ2-2, with TRBD2 as a possible D gene (5 bases). This CDR3 spans 15 amino acids. V was cut by 0 bases and J by 2 bases, with 8 bases left in between. Germline-derived CDR1 and CDR2 are SGHRS and YFSETQ. The CDR3 spells CASSLGGQNTGELFF. The CDR3 DNA sequence: TGCGCCAGCAGCTTGGGAGGGCAAAACACCGGGGAGCTGTTTTTT.

The chain is built from TRBV7-6 and TRBJ2-3; TRBD2 might be the D (5 bases). CDR1 SGHVS and CDR2 FNYEAQ come from the germline V gene. V was shortened by 6 bases and J by 10 bases, with 17 bases between the two germline ends. The length of the CDR3 is 13 residues. CDR3 sequence (DNA): TGTGCCAGCAGTTCTCTAGATCAGGAGGCGCAGTATTTT. Protein sequence: CASSSLDQEAQYF.

The genes are TRBV4-3 and TRBJ2-2; D is unclear. This CDR3 is 13 amino acids long. CDR1 LGHNA and CDR2 YSLEER come from the germline V gene. V shed 3 bases and J shed 6 bases, with 8 bases lying between them. The CDR3 is CASSHSYPGELFF. The DNA for the CDR3 is TGCGCCAGCAGCCATAGCTACCCCGGGGAGCTGTTTTTT.

V gene TRBV28 combines with J gene TRBJ1-5; D unclear. V lost 7 bases and J lost 4, with 20 bases in between. The CDR3 is 16 residues long. In germline, CDR1 is MDHEN, CDR2 SYDVKM. CDR3 DNA: TGTGCCAGCACCCCCGGGGTCGCGCGGGGAAATCAGCCCCAGCATTTT. It encodes CASTPGVARGNQPQHF.

CDR3 amino acids: CSVEDECCSGNTIYF. The DNA for the CDR3 is TGCAGCGTTGAAGATGAGTGCTGCTCTGGAAACACCATATATTTT. The rearrangement joins TRBV29-1 to TRBJ1-3; D gene uncertain. The V gene's germline CDR1 is SQVTM and CDR2 ANQGSEA. The CDR3 is 15 residues long. Trimming pared 0 bases from V and 0 bases from J, leaving 9 bases between.

Comment on this clone: Sequence at one end of the junction differs from germline and may be a read error. The genes are TRBV9 and TRBJ2-2; 9 bases agree with TRBD2. The CDR3 contains 16 residues. Germline V CDR1 and CDR2: SGDLS, YYNGEE. The CDR3 DNA reads as TGTGCCAGCAGCGCCTGGGCTAGCGGGAACCCCGGGGAGCTGTTTTTT. Its protein product is CASSAWASGNPGELFF.

In the case of this clone: An end of the junction differs from the germline gene, which may be a read error. The chain combines TRBV2 with TRBJ2-7; D uncertain. The CDR3 length is 11 residues. CDR1 and CDR2 from the germline V gene are SNHLY and FYNNEI. CDR3 region: CKQKAAYEQYF. CDR3 nucleotide sequence: TGCAAGCAGAAGGCGGCATACGAGCAGTACTTC.

The V call is TRBV5-1, the J call TRBJ2-7, with 8 bases lining up with TRBD1. Germline CDR1 SGHRS, CDR2 YFSETQ. The CDR3 contains 15 residues. J gave up 3 bases and V 4 bases, and 9 bases lay outside the gene matches. The CDR3 DNA reads TGCGCCAGCAGCCGGCCGGGACAGGTCTTCTACGAGCAGTACTTC. This gives the protein CASSRPGQVFYEQYF.

This chain joins TRBV18 and TRBJ2-4; D possibly corresponds to TRBD1 (5 bases). The CDR3 sequence is 14 residues long. Trimming removed 1 base from V and 1 base from J, with 5 bases in between. Germline lookup yields CDR1 KGHSH and CDR2 LQKENI. CDR3 DNA: TGTGCCAGCTCACCACAGGGGGCCAAAAACATTCAGTACTTC. This encodes CASSPQGAKNIQYF.

The chain carries TRBV11-3 and TRBJ1-1; D might be TRBD1 (6 bases). Germline CDR1 is SGHNT and CDR2 is YENEEA. With 1 base removed from V and 2 bases from J, the gap between germline ends came to 8 bases. The CDR3 contains 14 residues. CDR3 residues: CASSLGGPNTEAFF. CDR3 bases: TGTGCCAGCAGCTTAGGGGGGCCAAACACTGAAGCTTTCTTT.

The V call is TRBV4-2, the J call TRBJ2-1, with 11 positions matching TRBD2. Germline-derived CDR1 and CDR2 are LGHNA and YNFKEQ. V lost 0 bases to trimming and J lost 9 bases; unmatched junction nucleotides: 7. This CDR3 region has 16 residues. This CDR3 reads CASSQDVGLAGGEQFF. CDR3 sequence (DNA): TGTGCCAGCAGCCAAGATGTTGGGCTAGCGGGAGGTGAGCAGTTCTTC.

The chain joins TRBV28 to TRBJ2-7, with D unresolved. The CDR3 spans 11 residues. Trimming pared 7 bases from V and 1 base from J, leaving 5 bases between. Germline CDR1 is MDHEN and CDR2 is SYDVKM. The CDR3 protein is CASTTSYEQYF. The CDR3 DNA sequence: TGTGCCAGCACCACTTCCTACGAGCAGTACTTC.

This clone was seen once. V usage is TRBV7-9 and J usage is TRBJ2-5; 8 bases line up with TRBD2. Unmatched junction bases numbered 8, after V lost 5 bases and J lost 0 bases. This CDR3 spans 16 amino acids. The germline V gene has CDR1 SEHNR and CDR2 FQNEAQ (reference sequence). Here the CDR3 DNA reads TGTGCCAGCAGCACGCGTAGCGGGAAATACCAAGAGACCCAGTACTTC. Encoded protein: CASSTRSGKYQETQYF. Variable domain in full (rest from reference TRBV7-9 and TRBJ2-5): DTGVSQNPRHKITKRGQNVTFRCDPISEHNRLYWYRQTLGQGPEFLTYFQNEAQLEKSRLLSDRFSAERPKGSFSTLEIQRTEQGDSAMYLCASSTRSGKYQETQYFGPGTRLLVL.

V gene TRBV4-2 combines with J gene TRBJ2-7; weak D call: TRBD1 (5 bases). Germline V lookup: CDR1 LGHNA, CDR2 YNFKEQ. The CDR3 has 14 amino acids. The germline V and J ends were trimmed by 3 bases and 3 bases, with 12 bases remaining between them. CDR3 protein: CASSHRDQGYEQYF. CDR3 nucleotides: TGTGCCAGCAGCCACAGGGATCAGGGCTACGAGCAGTACTTC.